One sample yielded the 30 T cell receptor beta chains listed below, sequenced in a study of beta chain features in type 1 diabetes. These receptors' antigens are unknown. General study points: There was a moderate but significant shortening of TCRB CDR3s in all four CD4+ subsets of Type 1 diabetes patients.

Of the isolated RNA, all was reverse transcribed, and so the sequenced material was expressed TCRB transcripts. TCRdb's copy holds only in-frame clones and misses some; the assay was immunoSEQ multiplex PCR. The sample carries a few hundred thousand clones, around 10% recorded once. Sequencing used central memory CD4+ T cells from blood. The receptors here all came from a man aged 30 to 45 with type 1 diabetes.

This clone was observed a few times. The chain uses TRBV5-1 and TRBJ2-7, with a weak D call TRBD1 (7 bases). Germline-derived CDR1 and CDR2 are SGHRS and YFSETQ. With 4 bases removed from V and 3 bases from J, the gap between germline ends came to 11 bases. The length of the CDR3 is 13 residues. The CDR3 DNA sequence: TGCGCCAGCAGCCCAGGGGGGAGCTACGAGCAGTACTTC. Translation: CASSPGGSYEQYF.

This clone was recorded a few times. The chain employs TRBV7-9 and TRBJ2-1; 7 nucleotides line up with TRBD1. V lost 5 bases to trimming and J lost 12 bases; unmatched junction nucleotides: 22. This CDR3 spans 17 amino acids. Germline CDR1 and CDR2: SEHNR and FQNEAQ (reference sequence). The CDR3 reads CASSNRPYRGASTWQFF. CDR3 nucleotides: TGTGCCAGCAGCAACCGTCCATACAGGGGAGCCTCTACATGGCAGTTCTTC. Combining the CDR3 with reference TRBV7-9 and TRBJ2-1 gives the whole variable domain DTGVSQNPRHKITKRGQNVTFRCDPISEHNRLYWYRQTLGQGPEFLTYFQNEAQLEKSRLLSDRFSAERPKGSFSTLEIQRTEQGDSAMYLCASSNRPYRGASTWQFFGPGTRLTVL.

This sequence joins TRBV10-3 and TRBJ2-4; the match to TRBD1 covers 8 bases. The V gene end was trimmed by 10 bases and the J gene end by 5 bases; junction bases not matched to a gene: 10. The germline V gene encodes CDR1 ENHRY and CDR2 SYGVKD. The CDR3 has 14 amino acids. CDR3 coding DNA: TGTGCCACCCGTATCGGACAGGGCCAAAACATTCAGTACTTC. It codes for CATRIGQGQNIQYF.

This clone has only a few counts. DNA for the CDR3: TGTGCCAGCAGCCTAGAACAGGGGGCGGGGAGGGAGACCCAGTACTTC. Translated: CASSLEQGAGRETQYF. The chain joins TRBV7-2 to TRBJ2-5; 9 nucleotides align to TRBD1. The trim removed 5 bases at V and 5 bases at J, leaving 12 bases unmatched. CDR1 SGHTA and CDR2 FQGNSA come from the germline V gene. CDR3 length: 16 residues.

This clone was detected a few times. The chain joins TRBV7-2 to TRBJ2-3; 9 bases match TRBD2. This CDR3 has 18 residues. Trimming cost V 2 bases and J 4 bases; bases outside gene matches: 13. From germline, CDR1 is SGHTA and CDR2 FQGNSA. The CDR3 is CASSLPSRSGSGPDTQYF. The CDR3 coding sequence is TGTGCCAGCAGCTTACCGTCCCGTAGCGGGAGCGGGCCAGATACGCAGTATTTT. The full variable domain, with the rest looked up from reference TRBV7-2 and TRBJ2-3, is GAGVSQSPSNKVTEKGKDVELRCDPISGHTALYWYRQSLGQGLEFLIYFQGNSAPDKSGLPSDRFSAERTGGSVSTLTIQRTQQEDSAVYLCASSLPSRSGSGPDTQYFGPGTRLTVL.

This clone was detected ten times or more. The CDR3 here is CASTGASYEQYF. Here the CDR3 DNA reads TGTGCCAGCACAGGGGCCTCCTACGAGCAGTACTTC. The V and J genes are TRBV6-6 and TRBJ2-7; weak D call: TRBD1 (6 bases). The CDR3 sequence is 12 residues long. Looked up from germline, CDR1 is MNHNY and CDR2 is SVGAGI (reference sequence). The V and J ends lost 7 bases and 0 bases respectively, with 7 bases between them.

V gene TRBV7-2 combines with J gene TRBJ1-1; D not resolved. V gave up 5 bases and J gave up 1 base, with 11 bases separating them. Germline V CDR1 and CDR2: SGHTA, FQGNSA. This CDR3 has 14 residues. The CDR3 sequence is CASSVSHGNTEAFF. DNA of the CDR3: TGTGCCAGCAGCGTGTCGCACGGGAACACTGAAGCTTTCTTT.

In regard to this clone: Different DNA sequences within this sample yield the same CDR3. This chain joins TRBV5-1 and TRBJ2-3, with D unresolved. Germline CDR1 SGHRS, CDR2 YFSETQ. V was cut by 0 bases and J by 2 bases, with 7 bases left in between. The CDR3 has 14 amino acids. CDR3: CASSLEGVTDTQYF. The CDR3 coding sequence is TGCGCCAGCAGCTTGGAAGGTGTCACAGATACGCAGTATTTT.

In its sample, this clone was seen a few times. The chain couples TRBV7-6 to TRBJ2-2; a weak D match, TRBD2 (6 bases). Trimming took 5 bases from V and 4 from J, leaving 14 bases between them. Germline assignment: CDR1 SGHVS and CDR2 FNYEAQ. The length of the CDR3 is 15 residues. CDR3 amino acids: CASSARGGATGELFF. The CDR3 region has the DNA TGTGCCAGCAGCGCCCGAGGAGGGGCCACCGGGGAGCTGTTTTTT.

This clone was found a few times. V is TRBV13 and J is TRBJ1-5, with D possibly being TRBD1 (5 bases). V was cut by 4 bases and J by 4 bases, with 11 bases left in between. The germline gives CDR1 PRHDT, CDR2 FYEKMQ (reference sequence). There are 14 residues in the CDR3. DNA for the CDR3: TGTGCCAGCAGCTCTCGGACAAGTAATCAGCCCCAGCATTTT. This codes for CASSSRTSNQPQHF.

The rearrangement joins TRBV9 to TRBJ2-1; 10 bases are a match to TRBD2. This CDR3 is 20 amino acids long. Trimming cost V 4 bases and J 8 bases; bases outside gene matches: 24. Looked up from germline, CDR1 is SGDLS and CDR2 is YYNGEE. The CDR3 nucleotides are TGTGCCAGCAGCCCTCGGGTGGGACTAGCGACGACCTCCGAGGGGGATGAGCAGTTCTTC. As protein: CASSPRVGLATTSEGDEQFF.

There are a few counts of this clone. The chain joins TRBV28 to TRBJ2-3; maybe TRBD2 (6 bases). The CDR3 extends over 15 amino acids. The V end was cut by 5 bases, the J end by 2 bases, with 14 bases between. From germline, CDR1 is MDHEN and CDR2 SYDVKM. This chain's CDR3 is CASSRLGGDTDTQYF. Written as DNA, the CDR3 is TGTGCCAGCAGTCGACTGGGAGGAGACACAGATACGCAGTATTTT.

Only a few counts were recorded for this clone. DNA for the CDR3: TGTGCCAGCACCGACAGGGGAAAAAACAATGAGCAGTTCTTC. It yields the protein CASTDRGKNNEQFF. The J gene is TRBJ2-1, the V gene TRBV6-1, with 8 nucleotides matching TRBD1. V shed 7 bases and J 5 bases; nucleotides not matched to a gene: 7. The CDR3 runs to 14 residues. The germline V gene encodes CDR1 MNHNS and CDR2 SASEGT.

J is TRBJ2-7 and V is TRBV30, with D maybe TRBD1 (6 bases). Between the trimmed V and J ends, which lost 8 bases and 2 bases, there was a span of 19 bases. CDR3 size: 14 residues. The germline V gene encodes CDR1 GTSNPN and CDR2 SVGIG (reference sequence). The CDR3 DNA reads TGTGCCCACGAAAACAGGGATCGCCCCTACGAGCAGTACTTC. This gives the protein CAHENRDRPYEQYF.

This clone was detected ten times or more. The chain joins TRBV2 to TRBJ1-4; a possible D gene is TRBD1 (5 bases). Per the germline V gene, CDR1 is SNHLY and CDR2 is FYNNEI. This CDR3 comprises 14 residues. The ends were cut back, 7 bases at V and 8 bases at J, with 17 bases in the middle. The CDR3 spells CASTLRDGGEKLFF. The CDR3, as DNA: TGTGCCAGCACCCTACGGGACGGCGGCGAAAAACTGTTTTTT.

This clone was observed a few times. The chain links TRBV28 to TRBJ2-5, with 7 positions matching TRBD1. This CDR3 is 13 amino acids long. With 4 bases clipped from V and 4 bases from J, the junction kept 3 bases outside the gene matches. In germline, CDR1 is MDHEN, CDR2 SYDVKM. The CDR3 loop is CASSSTGRETQYF. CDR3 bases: TGTGCCAGCAGTTCGACAGGGAGAGAGACCCAGTACTTC.

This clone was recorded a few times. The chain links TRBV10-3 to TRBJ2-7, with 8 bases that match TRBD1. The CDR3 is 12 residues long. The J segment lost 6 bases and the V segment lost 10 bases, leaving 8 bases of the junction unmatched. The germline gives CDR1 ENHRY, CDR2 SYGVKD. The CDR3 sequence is CATGQGEGEQYF. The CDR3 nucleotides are TGTGCCACCGGACAGGGTGAGGGCGAGCAGTACTTC.

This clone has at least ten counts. DNA for the CDR3: TGTGCCAGCAGCGTAGCGACGGGAGCGGATGGCGGGGAGCTGTTTTTT. Residues: CASSVATGADGGELFF. The chain employs TRBV9 and TRBJ2-2, with D perhaps TRBD2 (6 bases). The germline V gene has CDR1 SGDLS and CDR2 YYNGEE. The length of the CDR3 is 16 residues. V was clipped by 0 bases and J by 7 bases, with 16 bases between them.

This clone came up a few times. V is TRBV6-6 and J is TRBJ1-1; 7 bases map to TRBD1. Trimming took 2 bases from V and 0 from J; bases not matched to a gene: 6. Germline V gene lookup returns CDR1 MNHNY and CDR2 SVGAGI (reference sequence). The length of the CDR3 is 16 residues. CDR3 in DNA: TGTGCCAGCAGTTACCATTCCGGGACAGTGAACACTGAAGCTTTCTTT. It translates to CASSYHSGTVNTEAFF.

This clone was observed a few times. CDR3 coding DNA: TGTGCCAGCAGTCTCGACAGCCCGAGCTCCTACAATGAGCAGTTCTTC. This translates into CASSLDSPSSYNEQFF. The V and J genes are TRBV5-4 and TRBJ2-1; a possible D gene is TRBD1 (5 bases). V gave up 5 bases and J gave up 0 bases, with 15 bases separating them. Germline V gives CDR1 SGHNT, CDR2 YYREEE (reference sequence). The CDR3 has 16 amino acids.

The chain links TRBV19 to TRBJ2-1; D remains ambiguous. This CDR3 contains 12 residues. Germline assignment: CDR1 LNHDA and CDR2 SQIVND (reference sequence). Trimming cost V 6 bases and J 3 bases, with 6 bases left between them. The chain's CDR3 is CASSLLYNEQFF. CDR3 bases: TGTGCCAGTAGCCTCCTCTACAATGAGCAGTTCTTC.

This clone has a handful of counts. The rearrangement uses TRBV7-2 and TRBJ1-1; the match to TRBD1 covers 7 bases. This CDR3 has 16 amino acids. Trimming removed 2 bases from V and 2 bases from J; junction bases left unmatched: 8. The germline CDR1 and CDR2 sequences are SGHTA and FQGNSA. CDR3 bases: TGTGCCAGCAGCTTACTTAAAACAGGGGTTAACACTGAAGCTTTCTTT. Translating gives CASSLLKTGVNTEAFF.

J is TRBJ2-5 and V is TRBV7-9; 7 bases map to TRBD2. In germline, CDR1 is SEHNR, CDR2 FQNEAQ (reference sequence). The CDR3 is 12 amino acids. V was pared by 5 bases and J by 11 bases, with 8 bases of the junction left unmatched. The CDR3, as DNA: TGTGCCAGCAGCCTACGGGCGGGGGAACAGTACTTC. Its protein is CASSLRAGEQYF. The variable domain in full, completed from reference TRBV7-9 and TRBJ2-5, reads DTGVSQNPRHKITKRGQNVTFRCDPISEHNRLYWYRQTLGQGPEFLTYFQNEAQLEKSRLLSDRFSAERPKGSFSTLEIQRTEQGDSAMYLCASSLRAGEQYFGPGTRLLVL.

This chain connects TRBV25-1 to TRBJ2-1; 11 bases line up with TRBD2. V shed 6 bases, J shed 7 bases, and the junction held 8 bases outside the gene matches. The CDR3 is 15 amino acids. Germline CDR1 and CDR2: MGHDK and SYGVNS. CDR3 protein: CASSLQTSGVNEQFF. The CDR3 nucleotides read TGTGCCAGCAGCTTACAGACTAGCGGGGTAAATGAGCAGTTCTTC.

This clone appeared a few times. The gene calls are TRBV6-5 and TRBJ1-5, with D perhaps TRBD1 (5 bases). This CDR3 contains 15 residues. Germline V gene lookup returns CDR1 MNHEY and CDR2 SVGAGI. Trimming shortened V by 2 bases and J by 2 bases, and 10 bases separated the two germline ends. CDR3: CASSYGRGGNQPQHF. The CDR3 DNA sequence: TGTGCCAGCAGTTACGGGAGGGGAGGCAATCAGCCCCAGCATTTT.

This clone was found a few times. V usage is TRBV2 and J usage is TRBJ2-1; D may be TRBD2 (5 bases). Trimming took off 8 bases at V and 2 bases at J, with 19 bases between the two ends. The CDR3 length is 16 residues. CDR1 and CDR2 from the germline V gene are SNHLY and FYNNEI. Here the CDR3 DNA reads TGTGCCAGCCCCCGCCGGGCTAGCCCCCCCTACAATGAGCAGTTCTTC. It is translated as CASPRRASPPYNEQFF.

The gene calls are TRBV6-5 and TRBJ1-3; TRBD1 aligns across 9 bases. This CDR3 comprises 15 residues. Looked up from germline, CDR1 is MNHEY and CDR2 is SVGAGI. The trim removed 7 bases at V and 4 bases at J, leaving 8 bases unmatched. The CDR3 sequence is CASKPGTGMGNTIYF. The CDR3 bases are TGTGCCAGCAAACCCGGGACAGGGATGGGAAACACCATATATTTT.

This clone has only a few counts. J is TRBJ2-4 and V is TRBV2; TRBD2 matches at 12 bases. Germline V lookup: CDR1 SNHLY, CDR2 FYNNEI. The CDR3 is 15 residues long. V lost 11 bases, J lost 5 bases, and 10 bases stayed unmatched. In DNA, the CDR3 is TGTGCCGTTAAAGCGACTAGCGGGAGCCAAAACATTCAGTACTTC. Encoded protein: CAVKATSGSQNIQYF.

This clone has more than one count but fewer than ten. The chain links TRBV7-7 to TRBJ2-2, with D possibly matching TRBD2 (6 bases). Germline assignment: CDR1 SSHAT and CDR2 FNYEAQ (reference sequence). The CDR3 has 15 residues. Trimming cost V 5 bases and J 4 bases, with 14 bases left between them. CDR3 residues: CASSPGLSSTGELFF. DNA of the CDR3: TGTGCCAGCAGCCCGGGACTGTCGAGCACCGGGGAGCTGTTTTTT.

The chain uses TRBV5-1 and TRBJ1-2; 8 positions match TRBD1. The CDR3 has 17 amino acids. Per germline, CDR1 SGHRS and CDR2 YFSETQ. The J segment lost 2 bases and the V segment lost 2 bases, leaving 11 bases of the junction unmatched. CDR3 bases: TGCGCCAGCAGCTTCGGGTCAGGGGGCGGCGGGAACTATGGCTACACCTTC. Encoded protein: CASSFGSGGGGNYGYTF.